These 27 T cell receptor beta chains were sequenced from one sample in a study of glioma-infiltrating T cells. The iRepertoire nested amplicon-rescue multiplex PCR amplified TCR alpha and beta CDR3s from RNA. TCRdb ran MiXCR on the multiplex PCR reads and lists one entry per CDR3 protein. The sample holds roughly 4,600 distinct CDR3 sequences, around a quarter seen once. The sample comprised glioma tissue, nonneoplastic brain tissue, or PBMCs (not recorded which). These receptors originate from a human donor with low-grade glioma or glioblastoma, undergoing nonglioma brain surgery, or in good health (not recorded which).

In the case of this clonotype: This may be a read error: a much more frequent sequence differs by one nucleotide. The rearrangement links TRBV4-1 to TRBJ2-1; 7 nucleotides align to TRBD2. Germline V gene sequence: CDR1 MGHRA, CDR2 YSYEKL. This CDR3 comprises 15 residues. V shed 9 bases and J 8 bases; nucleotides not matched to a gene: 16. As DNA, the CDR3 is TGCGCCAGTAGCGCGCTAGCGGAGGGGCCCGATGAGCAGTTCTTC. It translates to CASSALAEGPDEQFF.

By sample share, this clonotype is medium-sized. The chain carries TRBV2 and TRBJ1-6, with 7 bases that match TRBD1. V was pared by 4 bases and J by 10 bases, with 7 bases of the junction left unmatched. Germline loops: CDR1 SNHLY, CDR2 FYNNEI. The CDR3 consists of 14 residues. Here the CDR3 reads CASSVTGVGSPLHF. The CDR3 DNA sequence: TGTGCCAGCAGTGTTACAGGGGTTGGATCACCCCTCCACTTT.

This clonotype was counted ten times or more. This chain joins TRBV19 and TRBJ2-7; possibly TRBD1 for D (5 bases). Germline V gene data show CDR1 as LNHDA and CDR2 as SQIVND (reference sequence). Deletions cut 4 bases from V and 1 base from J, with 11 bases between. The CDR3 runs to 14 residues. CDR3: CASSNQGLSYEQYF. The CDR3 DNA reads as TGTGCCAGTAGTAATCAGGGTTTATCCTACGAGCAGTACTTC. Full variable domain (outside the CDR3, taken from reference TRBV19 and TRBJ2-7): DGGITQSPKYLFRKEGQNVTLSCEQNLNHDAMYWYRQDPGQGLRLIYYSQIVNDFQKGDIAEGYSVSREKKESFPLTVTSAQKNPTAFYLCASSNQGLSYEQYFGPGTRLTVT.

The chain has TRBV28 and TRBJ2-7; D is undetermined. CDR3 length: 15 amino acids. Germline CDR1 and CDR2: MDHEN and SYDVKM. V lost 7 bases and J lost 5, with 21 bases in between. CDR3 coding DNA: TGTGCCAGCACCGACGACGGCCGGCCTGCCGACGAGCAGTACTTC. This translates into CASTDDGRPADEQYF.

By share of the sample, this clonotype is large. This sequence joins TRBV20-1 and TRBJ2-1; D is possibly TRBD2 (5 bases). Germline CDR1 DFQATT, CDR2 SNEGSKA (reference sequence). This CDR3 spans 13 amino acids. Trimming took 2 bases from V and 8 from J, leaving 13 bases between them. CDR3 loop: CSARPPDGDEQFF. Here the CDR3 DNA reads TGCAGTGCTAGACCCCCGGACGGGGATGAGCAGTTCTTC.

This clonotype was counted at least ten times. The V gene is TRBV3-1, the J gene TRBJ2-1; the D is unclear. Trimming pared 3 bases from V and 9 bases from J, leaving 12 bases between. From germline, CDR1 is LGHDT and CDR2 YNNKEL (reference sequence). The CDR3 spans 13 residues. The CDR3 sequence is CASSQTRSTEQFF. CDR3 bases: TGTGCCAGCAGCCAGACCCGATCAACTGAGCAGTTCTTC.

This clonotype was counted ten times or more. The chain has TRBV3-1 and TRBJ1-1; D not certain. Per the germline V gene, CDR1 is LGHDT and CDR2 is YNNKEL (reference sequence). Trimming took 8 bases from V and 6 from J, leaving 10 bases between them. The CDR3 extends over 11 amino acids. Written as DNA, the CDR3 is TGTGCCAGCGGTCCCCTCGCTGAAGCTTTCTTT. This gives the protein CASGPLAEAFF.

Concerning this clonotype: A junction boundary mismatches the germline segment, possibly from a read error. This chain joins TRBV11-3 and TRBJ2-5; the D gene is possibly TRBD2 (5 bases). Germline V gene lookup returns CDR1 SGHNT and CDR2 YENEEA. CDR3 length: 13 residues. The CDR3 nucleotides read TGTGCCAGCAGCTTAATGGAGAGGGAGACCAAGTACTTC. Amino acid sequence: CASSLMERETKYF.

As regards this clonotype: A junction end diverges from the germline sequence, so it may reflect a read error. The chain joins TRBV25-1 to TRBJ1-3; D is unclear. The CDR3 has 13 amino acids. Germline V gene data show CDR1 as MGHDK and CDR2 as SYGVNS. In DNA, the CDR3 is TGTGCCAGCAGTGAGGACTCTGGAAAGACCATATGTTTT. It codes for CASSEDSGKTICF.

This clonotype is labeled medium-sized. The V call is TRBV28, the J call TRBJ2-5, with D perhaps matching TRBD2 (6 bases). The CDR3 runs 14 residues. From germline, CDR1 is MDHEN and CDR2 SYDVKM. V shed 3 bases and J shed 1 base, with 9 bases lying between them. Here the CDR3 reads CASSFEGGQETQYF. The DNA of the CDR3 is TGTGCCAGCAGTTTCGAGGGAGGCCAAGAGACCCAGTACTTC.

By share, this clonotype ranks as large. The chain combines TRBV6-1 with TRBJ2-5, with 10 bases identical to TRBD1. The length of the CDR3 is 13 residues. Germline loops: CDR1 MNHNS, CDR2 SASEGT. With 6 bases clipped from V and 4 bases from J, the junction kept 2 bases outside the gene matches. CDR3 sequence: CASSRDRGETQYF. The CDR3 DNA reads TGTGCCAGCAGCAGGGACAGGGGAGAGACCCAGTACTTC.

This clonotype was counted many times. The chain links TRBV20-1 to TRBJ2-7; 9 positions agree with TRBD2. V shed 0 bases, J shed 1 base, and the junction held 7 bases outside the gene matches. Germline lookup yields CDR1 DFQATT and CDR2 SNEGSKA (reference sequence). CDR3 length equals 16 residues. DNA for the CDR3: TGCAGTGCTAGAGATCACGGGCGGGGGGGTTCCTACGAGCAGTACTTC. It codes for CSARDHGRGGSYEQYF.

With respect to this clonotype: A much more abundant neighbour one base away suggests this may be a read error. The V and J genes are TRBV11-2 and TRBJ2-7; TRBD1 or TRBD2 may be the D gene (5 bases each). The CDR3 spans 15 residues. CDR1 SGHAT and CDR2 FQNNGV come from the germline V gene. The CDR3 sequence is CARSFSGTGNYEQYF. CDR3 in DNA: TGTGCCAGGAGCTTCTCCGGGACGGGGAATTACGAGCAGTACTTC.

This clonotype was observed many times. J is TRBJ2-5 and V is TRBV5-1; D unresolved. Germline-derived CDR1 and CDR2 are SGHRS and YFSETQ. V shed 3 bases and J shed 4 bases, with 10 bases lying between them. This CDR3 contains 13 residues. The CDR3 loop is CASSSDNSETQYF. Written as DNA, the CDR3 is TGCGCCAGCAGCTCAGACAACTCAGAGACCCAGTACTTC.

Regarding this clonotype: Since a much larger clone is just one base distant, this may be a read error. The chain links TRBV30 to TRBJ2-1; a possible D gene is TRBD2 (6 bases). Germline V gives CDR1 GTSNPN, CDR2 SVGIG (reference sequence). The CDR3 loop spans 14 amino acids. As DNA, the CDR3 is TGTGCCTGGAGTGTCCGGAGGGCCCTCAATGGGCAGTTCTTC. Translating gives CAWSVRRALNGQFF.

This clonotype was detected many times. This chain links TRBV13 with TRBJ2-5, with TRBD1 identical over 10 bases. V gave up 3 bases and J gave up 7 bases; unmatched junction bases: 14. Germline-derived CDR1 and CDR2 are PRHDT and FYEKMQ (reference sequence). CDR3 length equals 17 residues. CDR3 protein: CASSLGQGPTARSTQYF. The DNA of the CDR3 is TGTGCCAGCAGCTTGGGACAGGGGCCCACCGCTCGGTCGACCCAGTACTTC.

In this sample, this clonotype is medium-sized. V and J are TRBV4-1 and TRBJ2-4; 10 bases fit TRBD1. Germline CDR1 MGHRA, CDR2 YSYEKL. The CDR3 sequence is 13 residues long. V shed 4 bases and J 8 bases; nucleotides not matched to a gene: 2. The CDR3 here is CASSLGTGDIQYF. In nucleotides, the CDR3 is TGCGCCAGCAGCCTTGGGACAGGGGACATTCAGTACTTC.

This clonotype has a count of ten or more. The CDR3 reads CASSPTGDGQPQHF. CDR3 bases: TGTGCCAGCAGCCCGACAGGGGATGGTCAGCCCCAGCATTTT. The V gene is TRBV12-3 or TRBV12-4, the J gene TRBJ1-5; 8 positions match TRBD1. CDR3 length equals 14 residues. V dropped 6 bases and J dropped 6; count of bases not matched to a gene: 7.

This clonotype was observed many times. The CDR3 nucleotides are TGTGCCAGCAGCGTAGGGGGGGCGAACACCGGGGAGCTGTTTTTT. Translating gives CASSVGGANTGELFF. The chain uses TRBV9 and TRBJ2-2; tentatively, D is TRBD2 (6 bases). Trimming removed 0 bases at V and 0 bases at J, with 6 bases between. CDR3 length equals 15 residues. Germline lookup yields CDR1 SGDLS and CDR2 YYNGEE.

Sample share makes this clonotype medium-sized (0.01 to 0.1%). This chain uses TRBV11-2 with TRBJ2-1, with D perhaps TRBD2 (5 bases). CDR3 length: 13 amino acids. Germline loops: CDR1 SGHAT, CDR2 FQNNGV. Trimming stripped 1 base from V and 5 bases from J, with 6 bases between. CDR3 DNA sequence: TGTGCCAGCAGCTTAGGACTACACAATGAGCAGTTCTTC. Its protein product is CASSLGLHNEQFF. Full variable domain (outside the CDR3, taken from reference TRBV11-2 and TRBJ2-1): EAGVAQSPRYKIIEKRQSVAFWCNPISGHATLYWYQQILGQGPKLLIQFQNNGVVDDSQLPKDRFSAERLKGVDSTLKIQPAKLEDSAVYLCASSLGLHNEQFFGPGTRLTVL.

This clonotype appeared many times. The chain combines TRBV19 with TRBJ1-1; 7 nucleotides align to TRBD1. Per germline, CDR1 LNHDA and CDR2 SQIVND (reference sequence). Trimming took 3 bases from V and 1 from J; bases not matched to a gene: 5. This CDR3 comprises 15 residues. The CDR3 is CASSMRDSPNTEAFF. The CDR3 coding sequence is TGTGCCAGTAGTATGAGGGACAGCCCGAACACTGAAGCTTTCTTT.

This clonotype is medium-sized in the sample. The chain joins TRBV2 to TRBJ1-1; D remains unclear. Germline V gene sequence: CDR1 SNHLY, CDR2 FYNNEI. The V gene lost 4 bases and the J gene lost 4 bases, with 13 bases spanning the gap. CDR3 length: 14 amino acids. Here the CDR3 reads CASSVRPLGTEAFF. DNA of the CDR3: TGTGCCAGCAGTGTTCGACCCCTAGGCACTGAAGCTTTCTTT.

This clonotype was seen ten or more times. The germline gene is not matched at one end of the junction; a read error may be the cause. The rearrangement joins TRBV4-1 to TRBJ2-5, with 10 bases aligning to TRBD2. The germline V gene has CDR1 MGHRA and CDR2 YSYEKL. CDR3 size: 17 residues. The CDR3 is CASSQLIAGGVLEAQYF. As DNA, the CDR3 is TGCGCCAGCAGCCAACTCATAGCGGGGGGCGTCCTAGAGGCCCAGTACTTC.

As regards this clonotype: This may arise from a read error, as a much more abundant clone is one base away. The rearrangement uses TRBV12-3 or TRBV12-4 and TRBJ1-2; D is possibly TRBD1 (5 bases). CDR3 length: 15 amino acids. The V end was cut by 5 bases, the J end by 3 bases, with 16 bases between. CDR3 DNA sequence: TGTGCCAGCAGTCCTTGGGGCAGGGTTGACTATGGCTACACCTTC. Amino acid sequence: CASSPWGRVDYGYTF.

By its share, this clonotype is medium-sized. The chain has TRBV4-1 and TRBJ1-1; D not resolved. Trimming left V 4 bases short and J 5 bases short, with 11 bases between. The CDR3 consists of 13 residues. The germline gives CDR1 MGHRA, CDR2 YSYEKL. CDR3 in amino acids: CASSPAGSTEAFF. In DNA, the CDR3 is TGCGCCAGCAGCCCGGCGGGATCTACTGAAGCTTTCTTT.

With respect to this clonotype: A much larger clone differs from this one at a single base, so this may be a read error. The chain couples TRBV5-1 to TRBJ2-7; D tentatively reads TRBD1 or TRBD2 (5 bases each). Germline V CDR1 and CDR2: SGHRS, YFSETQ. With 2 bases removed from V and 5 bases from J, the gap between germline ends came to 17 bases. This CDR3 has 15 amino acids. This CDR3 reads CASSFESGAGDEQYF. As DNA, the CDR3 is TGCGCCAGCAGCTTTGAGTCTGGGGCGGGCGACGAGCAGTACTTC.

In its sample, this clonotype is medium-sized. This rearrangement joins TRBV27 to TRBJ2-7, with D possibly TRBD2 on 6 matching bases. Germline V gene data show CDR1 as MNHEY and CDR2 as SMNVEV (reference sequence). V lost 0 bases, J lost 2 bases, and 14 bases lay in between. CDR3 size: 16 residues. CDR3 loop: CASSLSSGLITYEQYF. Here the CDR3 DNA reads TGTGCCAGCAGTTTATCTTCGGGACTGATTACCTACGAGCAGTACTTC.